This T cell receptor (beta chain) was retrieved from a study of blood T cell repertoires in COVID-19. Whole-study context: Sites in the United States, Italy and Spain provided acute and convalescent COVID-19 samples.

V shed 4 bases and J 7 bases; nucleotides not matched to a gene: 5. Looked up from germline, CDR1 is SGHNT and CDR2 is YENEEA. CDR3 length: 16 residues. Donors in Cohort 3 counted as recovered after two negative PCRs, clearance, or symptom resolution. The data were produced by immunoSEQ multiplex PCR, yet TCRdb's version contains in-frame clones alone and is incomplete. The repertoire consists of nearly 200,000 clones, with roughly 90% occurring once and the leading ten covering about 8.8%. V and J are TRBV11-3 and TRBJ2-2; 14 bases match TRBD2. The receptor was derived from a woman under 30 who had recovered from COVID-19. The specimen was PBMCs or T cells enriched from blood (not recorded which). The CDR3 sequence is CASSSGTSGGRGELFF. CDR3 in DNA: TGTGCCAGCAGCTCCGGGACTAGCGGGGGCCGCGGGGAGCTGTTTTTT.